This TCR beta chain comes out of a study of blood T cell repertoires in COVID-19. The CDR3 contains 14 residues. The germline CDR1 and CDR2 sequences are MNHEY and SVGAGI. J lost 4 bases, V lost 5 bases, and 3 bases had no gene match. In the authors' workflow: Amplification of reference gene primers was used by the study to estimate nucleated cell counts. Measured with immunoSEQ multiplex PCR; TCRdb has only the in-frame clones, and not every one. V, J and clone size were drawn from that table, and D and trimming were deduced from the DNA. The sample includes about 320,000 clones, 87% of them seen just once.

Sequenced input: PBMCs or T cells enriched from blood (not recorded which). V gene TRBV6-5 combines with J gene TRBJ1-5, with 9 bases lining up with TRBD1. The TCR originated in a woman under 30 who had recovered from COVID-19. The CDR3 protein is CASSRGQGNQPQHF. DNA for the CDR3: TGTGCCAGCAGTCGAGGACAGGGGAATCAGCCCCAGCATTTT.